These T cell receptor beta chains were read from a single sample in a study of sequential checkpoint blockade in melanoma. Generated by immunoSEQ multiplex PCR, the TCRdb table keeps only in-frame clones and is missing some. The sample holds about 10,000 clones; 55% to 85% are singletons and the top ten take 36%. The sample consisted of CD8+ T cells sorted from blood (inferred from file names), taken from a patient given nivolumab and ipilimumab in sequence. The receptors shown here come from a human donor with melanoma. Both conserved end residues are part of each CDR3. A D gene is named only where the DNA matches it firmly. Rows give clone size only sometimes, using once, few, many, or a class for an expanded clone.

V	J	size	D	DNA	CDR3
TRBV4-2	TRBJ2-1	few	TRBD2	TGTGCCAGCAGCCAAGGGCGGGAGTCCGATGAGCAGTTCTTC	CASSQGRESDEQFF
TRBV5-1	TRBJ2-1	NA	NA	TGCGCCAGCGCTGCATTAGGACAGAGTAACAATGAGCAGTTCTTC	CASAALGQSNNEQFF
TRBV10-3	TRBJ2-7	NA	NA	TGTGCCATCAGGGATCAGGATTCCTACGAGCAGTACTTC	CAIRDQDSYEQYF
TRBV6-5	TRBJ2-3	NA	NA	TGTGCCAGCAGTTACCAGGCCCCCTGGAGCACAGATACGCAGTATTTT	CASSYQAPWSTDTQYF
TRBV23-1	TRBJ2-1	NA	TRBD1	TGCGCCAGCAGTCAATCAGGTCAGGGGGCAAGGCTGGCGGACTACCCCTACAATGAGCAGTTCTTC	CASSQSGQGARLADYPYNEQFF
TRBV10-3	TRBJ2-7	NA	NA	TGTGCCATCAATTCTGGCCGCCCCTACGAGCAGTACTTC	CAINSGRPYEQYF
TRBV27	TRBJ2-7	NA	TRBD2	TGTGCCAGCAGTTTGGGACTAGCGGCTTCCTACGAGCAGTACTTC	CASSLGLAASYEQYF
TRBV27	TRBJ1-1	NA	NA	TGTGCCAGCAGTCAACCCGGGACTGAAGCTTTCTTT	CASSQPGTEAFF
TRBV19	TRBJ2-1	NA	TRBD2	TGTGCCAGTAGTATAGATGCACGGGGGGGCCCCAACAATGAGCAGTTCTTC	CASSIDARGGPNNEQFF
TRBV10-1	TRBJ2-2	NA	NA	TGCGCCAGCAGTGAGCGGGGGACCGGGGAGCTGTTTTTT	CASSERGTGELFF
TRBV10-3	TRBJ1-4	NA	TRBD1	TGTGCCATCAGACCGGGACAGGGTGCAACTAATGAAAAACTGTTTTTT	CAIRPGQGATNEKLFF
TRBV4-1	TRBJ2-1	NA	TRBD2	TGCGCCAGCAGCCCCCTTAGCGGGGGGCCTGGCTCCTACAATGAGCAGTTCTTC	CASSPLSGGPGSYNEQFF
TRBV2	TRBJ2-7	NA	NA	TGTGCCAGCGGGGGGAGTTCCTACGAGCAGTACTTC	CASGGSSYEQYF
TRBV21-1	TRBJ2-5	NA	NA	TGTGCCAGCAGCCCTCGCCGGTGCGGGAACTGTGAGACCCAGTACTTC	CASSPRRCGNCETQYF
TRBV5-6	TRBJ2-7	NA	NA	TGTGCCAGCAGCTCGACAGGTTCGGTCTCCTACGAGCAGTACTTC	CASSSTGSVSYEQYF
TRBV6-1	TRBJ2-5	NA	TRBD2	TGTGCCAGCAGTGGACTAGCGGGGGGGCAAGAGACCCAGTACTTC	CASSGLAGGQETQYF
TRBV7-9	TRBJ1-5	NA	NA	TGTGCCAGCAGCCCATCCGACAGGAACCAGCCCCAGCATTTT	CASSPSDRNQPQHF
TRBV27	TRBJ2-1	NA	NA	TGTGCCAGCAGTTTAGGGCCGGAGCAGTTCTTC	CASSLGPEQFF
TRBV5-4	TRBJ2-7	NA	NA	TGTGCCAGCAGCCTATTTGACAGCTACGAGCAGTACTTC	CASSLFDSYEQYF
TRBV19	TRBJ2-1	NA	TRBD2	TGTGCCAGTAGCCTATTCATTGGGGGGGGTGAGCAGTTCTTC	CASSLFIGGGEQFF
TRBV30	TRBJ2-7	NA	NA	TGTGCCTGGAGTGTGGACCAGGGGGAGCAGTACTTC	CAWSVDQGEQYF
TRBV5-6	TRBJ2-7	NA	TRBD1	TGTGCCAGCAGCCCTGACAGGGGCGAGCAGTACTTC	CASSPDRGEQYF
TRBV19	TRBJ2-1	NA	NA	TGTGCCAGTAGTATAGAGCACGGCGGGGCCTACAATGAGCAGTTCTTC	CASSIEHGGAYNEQFF
TRBV11-2	TRBJ2-7	NA	NA	TGTGCCAGCAGCTTAGAGGACTACAATGCCCTCTGGGAGCAGTACTTC	CASSLEDYNALWEQYF
TRBV29-1	TRBJ2-5	NA	TRBD1	TGCAGCTTCCGTCTCCTGGACAGGGGGCTACCGGAGACCCAGTACTTC	CSFRLLDRGLPETQYF
TRBV11-1	TRBJ2-5	medium-sized	TRBD1	TGTGCCAGCAGTTTGACAGGGGTCTTAGAGACCCAGTACTTC	CASSLTGVLETQYF
TRBV9	TRBJ2-1	NA	TRBD2	TGTGCCAGCAGCACTAGCGGGGACTCCTACAATGAGCAGTTCTTC	CASSTSGDSYNEQFF
TRBV29-1	TRBJ2-3	NA	NA	TGCAGCGTTTCTACAGGGTTGGGCACAGATACGCAGTATTTT	CSVSTGLGTDTQYF
TRBV6-6	TRBJ1-5	few	TRBD1	TGTGCCAGCAGTTACTTGGGACAGGTTAGTTATCAGCCCCAGCATTTT	CASSYLGQVSYQPQHF
TRBV7-9	TRBJ2-5	few	NA	TGTGCCAGCAGCCATCGGACAGACCGGGAGACCCAGTACTTC	CASSHRTDRETQYF
TRBV5-4	TRBJ2-1	NA	TRBD1	TGTGCCAGCAGCTTTGTGAACAGGGGGTATGGTGAGCAGTTCTTC	CASSFVNRGYGEQFF
TRBV30	TRBJ1-3	NA	NA	TGTGCCTGGACTGGGGGGGTCGCTGGAAACACCATATATTTT	CAWTGGVAGNTIYF
TRBV11-2	TRBJ2-7	NA	TRBD2	TGTGCCAGCAGCTATCGACCGGGGGCGGGAGGGTACGAGCAGTACTTC	CASSYRPGAGGYEQYF
TRBV19	TRBJ2-7	medium-sized	NA	TGTGCCAGTAGTCCCGGGTACGAGCAGTACTTC	CASSPGYEQYF
TRBV6-4	TRBJ2-1	few	NA	TGTGCCAGCAGTTACACGGGGTCCGGACACAATGAGCAGTTCTTC	CASSYTGSGHNEQFF